The clone carrying this T cell receptor (beta chain) was picked up many times. Its cognate antigen is unknown. The data were obtained in a study of metastatic and nonmetastatic thyroid tumors. All patients were treatment-naive before thyroid surgery. Whole-study results and caveats: According to reports, the diversity of TCR beta was significantly higher in malignant thyroid tumors than in benign nodules, and this held in both blood and tumor samples.

The CDR3 loop spans 13 amino acids. Germline V lookup: CDR1 GTSNPN, CDR2 SVGIG (reference sequence). Trimming left V 0 bases short and J 9 bases short, with 15 bases between. In the original processing: For papillary thyroid cancer, a distant-metastasis classifier was constructed from CDR3 differences observed across clinicopathological groups. TCRdb reprocessed the PCR reads via MiXCR. The V and J calls here are based on TCRdb, not the publication. The profile shows about 40,000 clones, about 15% of them singletons. The sample taken for sequencing was blood. The rearrangement links TRBV30 to TRBJ2-7, with D perhaps matching TRBD1 (6 bases). This sequence was found in a female donor with papillary thyroid cancer or a benign thyroid nodule (not recorded which). Some clones in this sample may be carry-over from other donors' samples. The CDR3 sequence is CAWSVGGGRGQYF. The CDR3, as DNA: TGTGCCTGGAGTGTAGGTGGGGGCAGGGGGCAGTACTTC.